This T cell receptor (beta chain) was sequenced during a study of T cell clonality in common variable immunodeficiency. Study observations and caveats: Compared with healthy controls, CVID subjects showed increased TCRbeta clonality, mostly in about a third. Patient heterogeneity in the CVID cohort limited correlations between repertoire features and clinical complications. In common variable immunodeficiency, TCR beta chains reportedly carried fewer deletions and N-nucleotide insertions.

The CVID group had 15 females and 29 males, mean age roughly 40. This clone was found many times. Its antigen remains unknown. With the read ending 3 residues before the CDR3 end, the germline J gene is used to fill in that end. TCRdb keeps only in-frame clones here, not all; method: immunoSEQ multiplex PCR. The sample yields around 30,000 clones, without any singletons. The CDR3 sequence is 15 residues long. Germline V gene sequence: CDR1 SGDLS, CDR2 YYNGEE. Germline trimming cut 4 bases from V and 5 bases from J; bases unmatched to any gene: 12. The chain couples TRBV9 to TRBJ2-7, with TRBD2 identical over 7 bases. This receptor was taken from a human donor with common variable immunodeficiency. Source material: peripheral blood mononuclear cells. This chain's CDR3 is CASSLRWTRGDEQYF. CDR3 DNA (partial): TGTGCCAGCAGCCTAAGGTGGACTAGAGGGGACGAG.